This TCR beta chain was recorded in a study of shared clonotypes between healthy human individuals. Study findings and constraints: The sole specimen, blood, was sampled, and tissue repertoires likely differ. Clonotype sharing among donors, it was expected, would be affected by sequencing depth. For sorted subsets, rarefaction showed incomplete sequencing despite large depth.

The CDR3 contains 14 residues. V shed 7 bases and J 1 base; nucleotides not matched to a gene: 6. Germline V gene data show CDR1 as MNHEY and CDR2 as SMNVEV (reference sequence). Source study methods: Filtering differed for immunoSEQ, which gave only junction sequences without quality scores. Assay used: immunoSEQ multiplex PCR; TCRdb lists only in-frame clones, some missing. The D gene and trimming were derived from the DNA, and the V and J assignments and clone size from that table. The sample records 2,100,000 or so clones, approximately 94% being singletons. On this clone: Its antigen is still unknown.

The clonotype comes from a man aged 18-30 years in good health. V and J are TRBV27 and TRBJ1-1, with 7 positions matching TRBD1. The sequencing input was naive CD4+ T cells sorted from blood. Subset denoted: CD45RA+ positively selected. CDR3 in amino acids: CASTKTGSNTEAFF. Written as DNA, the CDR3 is TGTGCCAGCACCAAGACAGGGTCGAACACTGAAGCTTTCTTT.